This T cell receptor (beta chain) was documented in a study of T cells in women clearing cervical HPV infection. Concerning this clone: The read gets to within 3 residues of the CDR3 end, and the germline J gene fills in the rest.

Germline assignment: CDR1 SNHLY and CDR2 FYNNEI. The CDR3 spans 12 residues. The repertoire was sequenced with immunoSEQ multiplex PCR; TCRdb's copy has only in-frame clones and lacks some. The sample data list tens of thousands of clones. The rearrangement links TRBV2 to TRBJ1-2, with D possibly TRBD1 on 6 matching bases. Sequenced sample: blood buffy coat. The source of this sequence is a woman between 18 and 75 years old with a cervical HPV16 infection that either progressed to CIN3+ or cleared (not recorded which). The sequenced CDR3 bases are TGTGCCAGCAGTAAGGACAGTTACGAC. Amino acids: CASSKDSYD. The CDR3 in its entirety is CASSKDSYDYTF. The variable domain in full, with the rest retrieved from reference TRBV2 and TRBJ1-2, is EPEVTQTPSHQVTQMGQEVILRCVPISNHLYFYWYRQILGQKVEFLVSFYNNEISEKSEIFDDQFSVERPDGSNFTLKIRSTKLEDSAMYFCASSKDSYDYTFGSGTRLTVV.